A selection of T cell receptor beta chains follows, all from one sample in a study of blood T cell repertoires in COVID-19. Clones were sequenced by immunoSEQ multiplex PCR, and TCRdb holds only the in-frame ones, with some missing. This sample has under 250,000 clones, with about 80% found just once. The sample taken for sequencing was PBMCs or T cells enriched from blood (not recorded which). The origin of the receptors is a woman between 40 and 55 years old with acute COVID-19. Each CDR3 is given with its conserved first and last residue. D genes are given only for firm matches. Only part of the rows carry a size: once, few, many, or a class if the clone is expanded.

abundance,v_gene,j_gene,d_gene,CDR3nt,CDR3aa
-,TRBV10-2,TRBJ2-3,-,TGCGCCAGCAGTGAGAGTCCTACTAGCACAGATACGCAGTATTTT,CASSESPTSTDTQYF
-,TRBV6-5,TRBJ1-1,-,TGTGCCAGCAGTTACGGGAGTGAAGCTTTCTTT,CASSYGSEAFF
-,TRBV7-9,TRBJ2-6,TRBD1,TGTGCCAGCAGCCAGGGGGTTACCTCTGGGGCCAACGTCCTGACTTTC,CASSQGVTSGANVLTF
-,TRBV15,TRBJ2-1,-,TGTGCCACCAGCTCCCCTGCGGGACGGTCGCTGGTCTTC,CATSSPAGRSLVF
once,TRBV16,TRBJ1-2,-,TGTGCCAGCAGCCAGCGGGACTTGGGTTCTAACTATGGCTACACCTTC,CASSQRDLGSNYGYTF
-,TRBV5-8,TRBJ2-1,TRBD2,TGTGCCAGCAGCTCCGGACGACTAGCGGGAGCTTACAATGAGCAGTTCTTC,CASSSGRLAGAYNEQFF
-,TRBV7-2,TRBJ2-5,TRBD2,TGTGCCAGCAGCTCCCGGACTAGGGAAGAGACCCAGTACTTC,CASSSRTREETQYF
-,TRBV18,TRBJ1-1,-,TGTGCCAGCTCACCAGGCAGCGCCCGGGTTATGAACACTGAAGCTTTCTTT,CASSPGSARVMNTEAFF
-,TRBV7-9,TRBJ1-1,-,TGTGCCAGCAGCCCGGGACTTACGAACACTGAAGCTTTCTTT,CASSPGLTNTEAFF
-,TRBV20-1,TRBJ2-1,-,TGCAGTGCCCCCCTGCGGGAGCAGTTCTTC,CSAPLREQFF
-,TRBV6-6,TRBJ2-3,-,TGTGCCAGCAGTAAAAACAGGGAGGGGACAGATACGCAGTATTTT,CASSKNREGTDTQYF
-,TRBV6-1,TRBJ2-2,TRBD1,TGTGCCAGCAGTGGACAGGGTATCGCGAACACCGGGGAGCTGTTTTTT,CASSGQGIANTGELFF
-,TRBV18,TRBJ2-1,TRBD1,TGTGCCAGCTCCCGGACAGGGGACGGGAGGAATGAGCAGTTCTTC,CASSRTGDGRNEQFF
many,TRBV19,TRBJ1-1,-,TGTGCCAGTAGACAGGGTTGGACTGAAGCTTTCTTT,CASRQGWTEAFF
-,TRBV5-1,TRBJ1-4,-,TGCGCCAGCAGCGAATCCGGGGTAAATGAAAAACTGTTTTTT,CASSESGVNEKLFF
-,TRBV9,TRBJ2-1,TRBD2,TGTGCCAGCAGCGTATTTGGTGGCGGGAGCTCCTACAATGAGCAGTTCTTC,CASSVFGGGSSYNEQFF
-,TRBV25-1,TRBJ2-6,-,TGTGCCAGCACTCGATTCGACACCGAAAGTTCTGGGGCCAACGTCCTGACTTTC,CASTRFDTESSGANVLTF
-,TRBV2,TRBJ1-3,-,TGTGCCAGCAGTGGGGGCATTGGGGGAAACACCATATATTTT,CASSGGIGGNTIYF
-,TRBV6-1,TRBJ2-2,TRBD2,TGTGCCAGCAGTGAAAGGTCCCATCCCGGCGGGAGGACATACACCGGGGAGCTGTTTTTT,CASSERSHPGGRTYTGELFF
-,TRBV7-3,TRBJ2-1,TRBD2,TGTGCCAGCAGCCCCGCTAGCGGGTCCTACAATGAGCAGTTCTTC,CASSPASGSYNEQFF
once,TRBV5-5,TRBJ2-2,-,TGTGCCAGCAGCTTTTTAGGGGACACCGGGGAGCTGTTTTTT,CASSFLGDTGELFF
-,TRBV5-6,TRBJ1-6,-,TGTGCCAGCAGCTTGTTGACCGGGGAATATAATTCACCCCTCCACTTT,CASSLLTGEYNSPLHF
-,TRBV7-9,TRBJ1-1,-,TGTGCCAGCAGCCGACAGTCGTTGAACACTGAAGCTTTCTTT,CASSRQSLNTEAFF
few,TRBV20-1,TRBJ2-3,-,TGCAGTGCTATTCGAGGGGATACGCAGTATTTT,CSAIRGDTQYF
-,TRBV19,TRBJ1-1,-,TGTGCCAGTAGTCCGGAAGGGCGGGGACCAGGCACTGAAGCTTTCTTT,CASSPEGRGPGTEAFF
-,TRBV10-2,TRBJ1-2,TRBD1,TGCGCCACAAACCACTGGACAGGGAGGGACTATGGCTACACCTTC,CATNHWTGRDYGYTF
-,TRBV7-2,TRBJ1-4,-,TGTGCCAGCAGCTTAGCGAGGTCGCTGAATGAAAAACTGTTTTTT,CASSLARSLNEKLFF
-,TRBV5-1,TRBJ1-1,-,TGCGCCAGCAGCTTGGCCGGGACAAGGAACACTGAAGCTTTCTTT,CASSLAGTRNTEAFF
-,TRBV24-1,TRBJ2-3,TRBD2,TGTGCCACCAGTGACGGCGGGGGGAACACAGATACGCAGTATTTT,CATSDGGGNTDTQYF
-,TRBV4-1,TRBJ2-5,-,TGCGCCAGCAGCCGGCAGGGGCTAGGGACCCAGTACTTC,CASSRQGLGTQYF
-,TRBV24-1,TRBJ1-2,-,TGTGCCACCAGTGCCACGTCGGGGGGGACTGGCTACACCTTC,CATSATSGGTGYTF
-,TRBV19,TRBJ2-1,-,TGTGCCAGTAGTGCCTTCGGAGGCAATGAGCAGTTCTTC,CASSAFGGNEQFF
-,TRBV24-1,TRBJ1-1,-,TGTGCCACCAGTGGAGGGGGGGACACTGAAGCTTTCTTT,CATSGGGDTEAFF
-,TRBV30,TRBJ1-5,-,TGTGCCTGGAGTGTTGCCCTAAATCAGCCCCAGCATTTT,CAWSVALNQPQHF
-,TRBV16,TRBJ1-2,-,TGTGCCAGCAGCCAATCGAAGGGGAGGGAAGGCTATGGCTACACCTTC,CASSQSKGREGYGYTF
once,TRBV9,TRBJ2-7,-,TGTGCCAGCAGTTACAGGGTGTCCTACGAGCAGTACTTC,CASSYRVSYEQYF
few,TRBV7-2,TRBJ2-1,TRBD1,TGTGCCAGCAGCGCCCGACAGGGGTACAATGAGCAGTTCTTC,CASSARQGYNEQFF
few,TRBV7-2,TRBJ1-1,TRBD1,TGTGCCAGCAGCTCGGGACAGTCGAACACTGAAGCTTTCTTT,CASSSGQSNTEAFF
-,TRBV14,TRBJ2-7,TRBD1,TGTGCCAGCACCAAGGGGACAGGGACAGGGAGGGACGAGCAGTACTTC,CASTKGTGTGRDEQYF
-,TRBV28,TRBJ1-2,-,TGTGCCAGCAGTTTACAACCACCGCTACAGTTGCATGGCTACACCTTC,CASSLQPPLQLHGYTF
once,TRBV7-2,TRBJ1-6,TRBD1,TGTGCCAGCAGCTCGGGACAGGGCCATATAATTTCACCCCTCCACTTT,CASSSGQGHIISPLHF
-,TRBV7-9,TRBJ2-5,TRBD1,TGTGCCAGCAGCTTCCCCAGGGGGCGAGAGGCCCAGTACTTC,CASSFPRGREAQYF
-,TRBV30,TRBJ1-5,TRBD1,TGTGCCTGGAGTCGCGGGACAGCGTATAATCAGCCCCAGCATTTT,CAWSRGTAYNQPQHF
-,TRBV28,TRBJ2-7,-,TGTGCCAGCAGTTGGGCCGACCGCGCGGGAGAGCAGTACTTC,CASSWADRAGEQYF
once,TRBV4-1,TRBJ1-2,-,TGCGCCAGCAGCCAAGGCCGCACAAACTATGGCTACACCTTC,CASSQGRTNYGYTF